This T cell receptor beta chain stems from a study of blood T cell repertoires in COVID-19. Here immunoSEQ multiplex PCR was the method, and the copy in TCRdb shows in-frame clones only, minus some. The sample yields under 250,000 clones, about 83% seen once. Per germline, CDR1 SGHTA and CDR2 FQGNSA. This CDR3 contains 13 residues. Trimming took off 4 bases at V and 4 bases at J, with 10 bases between the two ends. The receptor comes from a man in his forties or fifties with active or convalescent COVID-19. Sequenced input: peripheral blood. The chain links TRBV7-2 to TRBJ1-1; possibly TRBD1 for D (5 bases). The CDR3, as DNA: TGTGCCAGCAGCTGGGGGGAGAGCACTGAAGCTTTCTTT. Its translation is CASSWGESTEAFF. The whole variable domain, remainder taken from reference TRBV7-2 and TRBJ1-1, is GAGVSQSPSNKVTEKGKDVELRCDPISGHTALYWYRQSLGQGLEFLIYFQGNSAPDKSGLPSDRFSAERTGGSVSTLTIQRTQQEDSAVYLCASSWGESTEAFFGQGTRLTVV.